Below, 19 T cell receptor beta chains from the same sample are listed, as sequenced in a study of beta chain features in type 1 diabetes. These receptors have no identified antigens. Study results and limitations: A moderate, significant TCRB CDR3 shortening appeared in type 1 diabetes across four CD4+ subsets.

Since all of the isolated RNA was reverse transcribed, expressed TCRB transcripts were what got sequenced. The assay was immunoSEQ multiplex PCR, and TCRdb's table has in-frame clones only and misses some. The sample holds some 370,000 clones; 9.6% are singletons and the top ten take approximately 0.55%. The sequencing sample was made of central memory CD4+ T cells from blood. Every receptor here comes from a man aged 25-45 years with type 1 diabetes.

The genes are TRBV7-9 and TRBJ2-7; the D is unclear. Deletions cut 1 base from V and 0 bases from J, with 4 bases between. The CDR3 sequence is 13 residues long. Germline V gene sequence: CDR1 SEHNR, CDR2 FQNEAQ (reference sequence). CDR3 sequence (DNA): TGTGCCAGCAGCTTAGGGCTCTCCTACGAGCAGTACTTC. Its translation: CASSLGLSYEQYF.

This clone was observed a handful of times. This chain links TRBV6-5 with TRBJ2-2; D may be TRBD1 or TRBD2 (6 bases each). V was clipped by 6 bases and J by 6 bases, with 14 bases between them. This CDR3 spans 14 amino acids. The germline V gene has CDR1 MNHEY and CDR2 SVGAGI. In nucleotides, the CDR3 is TGTGCCAGCAGGCAACAGGGAGGAGCCGGGGAGCTGTTTTTT. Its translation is CASRQQGGAGELFF.

The CDR3 region is CAWINRGRANTEAFF. The CDR3 region has the DNA TGTGCCTGGATCAACAGGGGGCGAGCGAACACTGAAGCTTTCTTT. The chain uses TRBV30 and TRBJ1-1; 9 bases match TRBD1. Germline CDR1 GTSNPN, CDR2 SVGIG (reference sequence). J was trimmed by 1 base and V by 4 bases; bases with no gene match: 7. This CDR3 region has 15 residues.

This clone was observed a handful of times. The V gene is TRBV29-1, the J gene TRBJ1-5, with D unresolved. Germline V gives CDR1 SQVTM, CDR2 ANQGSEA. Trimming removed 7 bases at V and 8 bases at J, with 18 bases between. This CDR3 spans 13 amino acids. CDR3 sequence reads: CSALSLPEEPQHF. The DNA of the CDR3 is TGCAGCGCCCTGAGTTTGCCCGAGGAGCCCCAGCATTTT.

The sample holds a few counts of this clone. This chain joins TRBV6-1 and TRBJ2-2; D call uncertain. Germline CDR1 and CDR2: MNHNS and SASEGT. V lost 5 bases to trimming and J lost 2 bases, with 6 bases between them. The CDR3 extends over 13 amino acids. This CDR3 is CASSIRNTGELFF. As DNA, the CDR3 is TGTGCCAGCAGTATTCGAAACACCGGGGAGCTGTTTTTT.

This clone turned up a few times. The DNA for the CDR3 is TGTGCCAGCAGTTTAGTGGGCATAAAATCCTCTGGAAACACCATATATTTT. It yields the protein CASSLVGIKSSGNTIYF. The chain links TRBV28 to TRBJ1-3; no clear D. The V gene's germline CDR1 is MDHEN and CDR2 SYDVKM. V was cut by 2 bases and J by 0 bases, with 14 bases left in between. This CDR3 region has 17 residues.

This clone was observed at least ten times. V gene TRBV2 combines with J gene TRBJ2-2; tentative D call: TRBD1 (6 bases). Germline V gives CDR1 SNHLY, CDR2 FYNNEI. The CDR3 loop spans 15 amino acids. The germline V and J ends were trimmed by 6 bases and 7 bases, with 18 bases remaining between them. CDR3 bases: TGTGCCAGCAGCGTAGGACAGACCTTTGTCGGGGAGCTGTTTTTT. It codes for CASSVGQTFVGELFF.

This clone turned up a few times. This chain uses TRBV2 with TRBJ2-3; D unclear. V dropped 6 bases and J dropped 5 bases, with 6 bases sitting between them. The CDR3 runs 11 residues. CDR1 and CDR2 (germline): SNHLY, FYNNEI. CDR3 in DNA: TGTGCCAGCAGGTATATAGATACGCAGTATTTT. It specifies CASRYIDTQYF.

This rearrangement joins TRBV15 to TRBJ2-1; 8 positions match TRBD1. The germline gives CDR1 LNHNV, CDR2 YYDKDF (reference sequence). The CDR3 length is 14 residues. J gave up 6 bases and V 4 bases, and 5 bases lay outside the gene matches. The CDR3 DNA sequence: TGTGCCACCAGCATCGGACAGGGATTCAATGAGCAGTTCTTC. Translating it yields CATSIGQGFNEQFF.

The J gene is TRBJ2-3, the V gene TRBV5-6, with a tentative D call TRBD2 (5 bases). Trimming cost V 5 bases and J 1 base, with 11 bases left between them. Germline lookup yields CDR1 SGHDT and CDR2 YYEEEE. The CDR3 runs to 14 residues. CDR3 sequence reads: CASRISRGTDTQYF. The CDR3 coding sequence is TGTGCCAGCAGAATTTCGAGGGGCACAGATACGCAGTATTTT.

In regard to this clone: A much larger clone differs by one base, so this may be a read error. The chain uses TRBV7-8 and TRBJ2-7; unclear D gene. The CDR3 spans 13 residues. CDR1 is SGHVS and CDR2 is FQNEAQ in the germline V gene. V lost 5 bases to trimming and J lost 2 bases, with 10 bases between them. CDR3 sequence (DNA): TGTGCCAGCAGCCCCGGACGGGCCTACGAGCAGTACTTC. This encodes CASSPGRAYEQYF.

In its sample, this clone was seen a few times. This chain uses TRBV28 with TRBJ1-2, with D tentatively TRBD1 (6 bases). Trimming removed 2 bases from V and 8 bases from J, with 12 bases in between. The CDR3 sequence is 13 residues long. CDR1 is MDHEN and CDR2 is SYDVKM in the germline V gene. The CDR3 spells CASSLGGFGGYTF. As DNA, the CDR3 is TGTGCCAGCAGTTTAGGGGGCTTTGGGGGCTACACCTTC.

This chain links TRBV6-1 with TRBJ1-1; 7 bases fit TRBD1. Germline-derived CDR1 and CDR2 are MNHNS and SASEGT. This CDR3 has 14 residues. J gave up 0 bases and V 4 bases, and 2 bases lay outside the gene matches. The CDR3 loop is CASSGQGLNTEAFF. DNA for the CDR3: TGTGCCAGCAGTGGACAGGGACTGAACACTGAAGCTTTCTTT.

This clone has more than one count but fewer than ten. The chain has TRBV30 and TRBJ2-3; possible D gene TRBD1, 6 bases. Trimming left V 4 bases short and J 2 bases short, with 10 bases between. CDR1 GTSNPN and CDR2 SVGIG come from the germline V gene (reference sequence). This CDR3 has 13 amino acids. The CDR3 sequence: CAWMTGYTDTQYF. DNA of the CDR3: TGTGCCTGGATGACAGGTTACACAGATACGCAGTATTTT.

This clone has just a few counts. CDR3 loop: CASSLGQAHGEKLFF. The CDR3 DNA is TGCGCCAGCAGCTTGGGACAGGCCCATGGTGAAAAACTGTTTTTT. The chain carries TRBV5-1 and TRBJ1-4; TRBD1 is a possible D gene (6 bases). With 0 bases removed from V and 7 bases from J, the gap between germline ends came to 13 bases. CDR1 is SGHRS and CDR2 is YFSETQ in the germline V gene. The CDR3 totals 15 residues.

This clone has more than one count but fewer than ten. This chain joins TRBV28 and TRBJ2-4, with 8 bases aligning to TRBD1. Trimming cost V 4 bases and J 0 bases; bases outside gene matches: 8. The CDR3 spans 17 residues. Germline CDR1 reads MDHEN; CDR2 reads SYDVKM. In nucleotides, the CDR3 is TGTGCCAGCAGTTCCCTCAGGGGGCTTGGAGCCAAAAACATTCAGTACTTC. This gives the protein CASSSLRGLGAKNIQYF.

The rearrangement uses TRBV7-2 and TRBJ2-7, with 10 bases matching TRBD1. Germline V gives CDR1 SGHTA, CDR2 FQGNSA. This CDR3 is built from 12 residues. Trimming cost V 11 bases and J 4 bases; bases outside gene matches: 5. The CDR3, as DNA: TGTGCCGTAGGGGACAGGGGATACGAGCAGTACTTC. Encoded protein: CAVGDRGYEQYF.

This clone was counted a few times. The CDR3 here is CASSDTSGVYNEQFF. The CDR3 DNA reads TGTGCCAGCAGCGACACTAGCGGGGTCTACAATGAGCAGTTCTTC. The gene calls are TRBV11-1 and TRBJ2-1; 10 positions match TRBD2. Trimming at V came to 5 bases and at J to 3 bases, leaving 4 bases not matched to a gene. The CDR3 totals 15 residues. The germline CDR1 and CDR2 sequences are SGHAT and FQDESV (reference sequence).

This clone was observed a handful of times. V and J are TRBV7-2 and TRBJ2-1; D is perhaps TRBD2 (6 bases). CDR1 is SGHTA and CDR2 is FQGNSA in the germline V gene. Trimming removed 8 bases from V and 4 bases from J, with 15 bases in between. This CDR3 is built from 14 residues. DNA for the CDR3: TGTGCCAGCGGCCGGGCTAGCGAATACAATGAGCAGTTCTTC. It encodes CASGRASEYNEQFF.